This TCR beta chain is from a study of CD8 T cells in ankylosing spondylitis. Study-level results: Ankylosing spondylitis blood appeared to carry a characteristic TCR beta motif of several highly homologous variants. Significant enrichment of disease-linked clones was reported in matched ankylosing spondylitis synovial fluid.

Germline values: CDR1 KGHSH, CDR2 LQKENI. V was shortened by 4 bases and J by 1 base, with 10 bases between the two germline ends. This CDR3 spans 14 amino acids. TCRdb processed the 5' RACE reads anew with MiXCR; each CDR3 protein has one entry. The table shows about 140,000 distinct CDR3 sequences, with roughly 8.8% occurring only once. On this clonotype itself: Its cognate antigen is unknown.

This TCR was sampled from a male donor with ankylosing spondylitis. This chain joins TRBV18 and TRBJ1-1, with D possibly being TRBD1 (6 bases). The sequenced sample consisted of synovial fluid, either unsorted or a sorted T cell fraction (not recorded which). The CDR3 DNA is TGTGCCAGCTCACTCTCGACAGGGAACACTGAAGCTTTCTTT. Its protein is CASSLSTGNTEAFF.